This section outlines one T cell receptor (beta chain) sequence together with its context. Its antigen remains unknown. This specimen belongs to a study of shared clonotypes between healthy human individuals. Overall study results and limits: The researchers took only blood, and tissue repertoires probably look different. Researchers found naive subsets generally carried larger estimated richness than memory subsets.

The naive CD8 population came from CD45RO-negative cells selected for CCR7, without terminally differentiated effector memory CD45RA+ cells. Deep-level assay runs were performed. 200 ng DNA, about 30,000 T cell genomes, went into each sorted-subset replicate PCR. Assay: immunoSEQ multiplex PCR; the TCRdb copy retains only in-frame clones and omits some. This sample has more than 2 million clones; about 95% occur once, and the top ten carry approximately 1.2%. Trimming pared 3 bases from V and 7 bases from J, leaving 6 bases between. The germline V gene has CDR1 SNHLY and CDR2 FYNNEI. CDR3 length: 12 residues.

The specimen sequenced was naive CD8+ T cells sorted from blood. The chain carries TRBV2 and TRBJ2-2; D is unresolved. The receptor's source is a man between 18 and 29 years old in good health. CDR3 loop: CASSDESGELFF. CDR3 coding DNA: TGTGCCAGCAGTGATGAGAGCGGGGAGCTGTTTTTT.